This T cell receptor beta chain was retrieved from a study of T cell repertoires in cytomegalovirus infection. Trimming pared 7 bases from V and 0 bases from J, leaving 21 bases between. Germline CDR1 and CDR2: LGHNT and FRNRAP. The CDR3 extends over 17 amino acids. TCRdb reanalysed the reads using MiXCR and keeps one entry per CDR3 protein. Among about 770,000 distinct CDR3 sequences, almost 30% were seen once, and the ten largest hold approximately 14%. This clonotype has just a few counts. Its target is unknown. The input for sequencing was cultured CD8+ T cells from PBMCs, taken from culture after CMV antigen stimulation. J is TRBJ1-1 and V is TRBV12-5; a weak D match, TRBD1 (5 bases). This clonotype was obtained from a human donor in good health (CMV status not recorded). Some clones in this sample may be carry-over from other donors' samples. CDR3 in amino acids: CASALSPTAYMNTEAFF. The CDR3 nucleotides read TGTGCTAGTGCCTTATCCCCGACAGCATATATGAACACTGAAGCTTTCTTT. The full variable domain, rest sourced from reference TRBV12-5 and TRBJ1-1, is DARVTQTPRHKVTEMGQEVTMRCQPILGHNTVFWYRQTMMQGLELLAYFRNRAPLDDSGMPKDRFSAEMPDATLATLKIQPSEPRDSAVYFCASALSPTAYMNTEAFFGQGTRLTVV.